This T cell receptor beta chain is from a study of OX40 agonist ivuxolimab in advanced cancers. Study-level information: Having had anti-PD-1, anti-PD-L1 or anti-CTLA-4 therapy before was allowed, and under 50% had some.

Data came from immunoSEQ multiplex PCR; TCRdb stores just in-frame clones and leaves some out. Among 75,000 to 100,000 clones listed, under 85% were seen once. This clonotype originated in an adult with an advanced solid tumor such as melanoma, head and neck, liver or kidney cancer. The sample consisted of CD4+ or CD8+ T cells sorted from blood, taken in a trial of the OX40 agonist ivuxolimab.

Here the CDR3 DNA reads TGTGCCAGCTCACCACAGGAGTCTAACTATGGCTACACCTTC. Its protein product is CASSPQESNYGYTF. This rearrangement joins TRBV18 to TRBJ1-2; D is uncertain. CDR3 length: 14 residues. The germline gives CDR1 KGHSH, CDR2 LQKENI. Trimming pared 1 base from V and 0 bases from J, leaving 6 bases between.